This TCR beta chain was observed in a study of blood T cell repertoires in COVID-19. Study overall: The study drew acute and convalescent COVID-19 samples from the United States, Italy and Spain. PBMCs, B-cell-depleted T cells, or T cells were the source of the cDNA or gDNA that made up the material.

Germline values: CDR1 LGHDT, CDR2 YNNKEL (reference sequence). CDR3 length equals 14 residues. The germline V and J ends were trimmed by 4 bases and 0 bases, with 9 bases remaining between them. Measured with immunoSEQ multiplex PCR; TCRdb has only the in-frame clones, and not every one. This sample has roughly 260,000 clones; about 89% occur once, and the top ten carry about 9.2%. This chain joins TRBV3-1 (or the pseudogene TRBV3-2) and TRBJ1-2; tentatively, D is TRBD1 (5 bases). The sequenced sample consisted of peripheral blood. This sequence was found in a man in his forties who had recovered from COVID-19. The CDR3 sequence is CASSRPDTNYGYTF. The CDR3, as DNA: TGTGCCAGCAGCCGCCCGGACACTAACTATGGCTACACCTTC.